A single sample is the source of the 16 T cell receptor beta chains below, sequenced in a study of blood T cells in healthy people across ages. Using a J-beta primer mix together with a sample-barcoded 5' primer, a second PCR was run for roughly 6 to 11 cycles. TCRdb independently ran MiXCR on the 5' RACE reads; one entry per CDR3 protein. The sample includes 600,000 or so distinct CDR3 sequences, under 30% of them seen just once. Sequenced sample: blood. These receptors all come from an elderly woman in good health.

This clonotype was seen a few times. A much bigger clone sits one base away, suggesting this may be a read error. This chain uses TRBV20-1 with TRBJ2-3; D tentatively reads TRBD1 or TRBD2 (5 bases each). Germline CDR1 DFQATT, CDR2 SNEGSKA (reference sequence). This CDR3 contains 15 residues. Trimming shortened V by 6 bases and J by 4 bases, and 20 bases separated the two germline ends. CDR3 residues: CSAGVASVYADTQYF. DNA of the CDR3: TGCAGTGCGGGGGTAGCATCAGTTTACGCAGATACGCAGTATTTT.

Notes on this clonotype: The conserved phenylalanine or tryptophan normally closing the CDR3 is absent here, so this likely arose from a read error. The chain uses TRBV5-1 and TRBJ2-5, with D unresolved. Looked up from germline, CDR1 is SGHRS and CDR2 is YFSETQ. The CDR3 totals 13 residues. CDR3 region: CASSFYSQETQYV. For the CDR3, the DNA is TGCGCTAGCAGCTTTTACAGTCAAGAGACCCAGTACGTC.

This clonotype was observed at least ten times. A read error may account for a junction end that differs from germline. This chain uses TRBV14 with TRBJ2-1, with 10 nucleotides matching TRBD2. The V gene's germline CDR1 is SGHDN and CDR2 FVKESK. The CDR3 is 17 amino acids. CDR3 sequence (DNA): TGTGCCAGCAGCCAAGTTTGGAGCGGGGGGGCCTATAATGAGCAGTTCTTC. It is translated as CASSQVWSGGAYNEQFF.

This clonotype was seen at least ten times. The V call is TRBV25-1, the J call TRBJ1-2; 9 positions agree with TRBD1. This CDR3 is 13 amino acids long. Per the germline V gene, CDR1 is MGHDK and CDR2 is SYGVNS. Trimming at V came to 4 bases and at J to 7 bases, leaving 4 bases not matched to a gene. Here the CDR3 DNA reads TGTGCCAGCAGTGGCACAGGGGGCGCTGGCTACACCTTC. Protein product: CASSGTGGAGYTF.

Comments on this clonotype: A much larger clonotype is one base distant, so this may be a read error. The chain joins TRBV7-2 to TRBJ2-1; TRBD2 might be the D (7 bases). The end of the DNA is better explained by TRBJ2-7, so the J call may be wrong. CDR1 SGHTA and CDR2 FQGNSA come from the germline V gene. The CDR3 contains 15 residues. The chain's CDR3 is CASSLAAGDYNEQYF. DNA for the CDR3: TGTGCCAGCAGCTTAGCCGCAGGGGACTACAATGAGCAGTACTTC.

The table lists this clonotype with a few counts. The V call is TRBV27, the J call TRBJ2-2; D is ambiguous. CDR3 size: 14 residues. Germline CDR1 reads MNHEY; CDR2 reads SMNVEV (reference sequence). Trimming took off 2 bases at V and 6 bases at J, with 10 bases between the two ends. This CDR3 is CASSLRLGSGELFF. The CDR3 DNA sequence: TGTGCCAGCAGTTTAAGATTAGGGTCCGGGGAGCTGTTTTTT.

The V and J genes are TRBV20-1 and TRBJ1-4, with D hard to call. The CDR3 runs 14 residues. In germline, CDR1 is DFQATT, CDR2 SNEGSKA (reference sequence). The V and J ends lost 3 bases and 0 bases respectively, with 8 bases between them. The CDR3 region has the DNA TGCAGTGCTAGGTCAGGCGCAACTAATGAAAAACTGTTTTTT. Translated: CSARSGATNEKLFF.

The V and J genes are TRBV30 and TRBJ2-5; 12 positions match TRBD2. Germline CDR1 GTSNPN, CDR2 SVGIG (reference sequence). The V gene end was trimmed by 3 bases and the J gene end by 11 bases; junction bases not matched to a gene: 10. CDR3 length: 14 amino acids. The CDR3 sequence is CAWRLAGGINEQYF. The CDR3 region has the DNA TGTGCCTGGAGACTAGCGGGGGGCATCAATGAGCAGTACTTC.

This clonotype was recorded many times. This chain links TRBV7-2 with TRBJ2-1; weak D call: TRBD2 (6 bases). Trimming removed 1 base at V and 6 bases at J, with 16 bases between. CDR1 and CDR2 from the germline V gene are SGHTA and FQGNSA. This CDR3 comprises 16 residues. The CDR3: CASSLVPSDRGNEQFF. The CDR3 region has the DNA TGTGCCAGCAGCTTAGTGCCTAGCGATAGGGGCAATGAGCAGTTCTTC.

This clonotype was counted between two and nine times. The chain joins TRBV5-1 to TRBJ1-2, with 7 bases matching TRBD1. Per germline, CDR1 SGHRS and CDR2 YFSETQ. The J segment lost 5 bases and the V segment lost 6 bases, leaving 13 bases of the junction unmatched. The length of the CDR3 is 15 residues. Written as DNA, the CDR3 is TGCGCCAGCACCACACGGGGAGGGGGCCAATATGGCTACACCTTC. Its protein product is CASTTRGGGQYGYTF.

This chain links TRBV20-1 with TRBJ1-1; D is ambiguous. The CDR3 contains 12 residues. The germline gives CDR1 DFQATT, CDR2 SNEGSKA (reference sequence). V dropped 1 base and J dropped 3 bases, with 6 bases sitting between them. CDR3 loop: CSARVRDTEAFF. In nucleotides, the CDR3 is TGCAGTGCTAGAGTGAGGGACACTGAAGCTTTCTTT.

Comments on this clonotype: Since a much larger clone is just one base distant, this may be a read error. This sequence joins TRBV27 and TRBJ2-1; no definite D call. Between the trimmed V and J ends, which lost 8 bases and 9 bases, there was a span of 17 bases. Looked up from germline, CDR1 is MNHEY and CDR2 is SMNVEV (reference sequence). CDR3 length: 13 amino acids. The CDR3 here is CASCSVQWAEQFF. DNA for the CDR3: TGTGCCAGCTGTTCGGTACAGTGGGCTGAGCAGTTCTTC.

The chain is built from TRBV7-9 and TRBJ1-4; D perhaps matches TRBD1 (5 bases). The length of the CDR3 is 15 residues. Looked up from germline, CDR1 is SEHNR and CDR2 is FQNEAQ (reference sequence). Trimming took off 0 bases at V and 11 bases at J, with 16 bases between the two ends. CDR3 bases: TGTGCCAGCAGCTTAGCCTCGACAGTCAGGTCGAAACTGTTTTTT. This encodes CASSLASTVRSKLFF. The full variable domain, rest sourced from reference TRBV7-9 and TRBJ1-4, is DTGVSQNPRHKITKRGQNVTFRCDPISEHNRLYWYRQTLGQGPEFLTYFQNEAQLEKSRLLSDRFSAERPKGSFSTLEIQRTEQGDSAMYLCASSLASTVRSKLFFGSGTQLSVL.

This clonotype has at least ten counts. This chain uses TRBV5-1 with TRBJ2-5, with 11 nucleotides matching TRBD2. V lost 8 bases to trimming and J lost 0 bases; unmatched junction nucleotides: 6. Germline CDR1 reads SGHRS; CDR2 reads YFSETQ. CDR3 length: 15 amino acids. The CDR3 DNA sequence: TGCGCCAGTAAACTAGCGGGGGCCTACCAAGAGACCCAGTACTTC. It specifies CASKLAGAYQETQYF.

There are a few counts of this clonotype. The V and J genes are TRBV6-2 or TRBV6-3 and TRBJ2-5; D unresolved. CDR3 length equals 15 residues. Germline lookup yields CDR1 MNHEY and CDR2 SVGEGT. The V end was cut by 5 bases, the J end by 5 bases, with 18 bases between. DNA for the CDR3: TGTGCCAGCAGTCTCGACCTACTTCCCGAGGAGACCCAGTACTTC. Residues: CASSLDLLPEETQYF.

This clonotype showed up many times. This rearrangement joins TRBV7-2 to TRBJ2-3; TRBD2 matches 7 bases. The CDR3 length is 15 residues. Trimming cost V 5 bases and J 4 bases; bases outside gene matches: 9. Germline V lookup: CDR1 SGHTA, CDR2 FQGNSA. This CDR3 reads CASSRLGGGADTQYF. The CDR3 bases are TGTGCCAGCAGCCGTCTTGGGGGGGGGGCAGATACGCAGTATTTT.